Listed below are T cell receptor beta chains from one sample, sequenced in a study of cytomegalovirus exposure and HLA in healthy donors. Method: immunoSEQ multiplex PCR; TCRdb's copy keeps in-frame clones and lacks some. The sample includes 130,000 or so clones, 6.5% to 9.5% of them seen just once. Sequencing was performed on PBMCs. Source of these receptors: a middle-aged woman in good health and CMV-seropositive. The CDR3 runs from the conserved cysteine through the conserved F or W. A D gene is named only where the DNA matches it firmly. Clone size is not always given. Where it is, it says once, few, many or a class for expanded clones.

v_call	d_call	clone_size	j_call	cdr3_nt	cdr3_aa
TRBV19	TRBD1	few	TRBJ2-2	TGTGCCAGTACCCCTCGACAGGGATCGGCCATCGGGGAGCTGTTTTTT	CASTPRQGSAIGELFF
TRBV29-1	TRBD1	few	TRBJ1-2	TGCAGCGCATGGGAGTCCTCGGACAGGGGGATTCGCTACACCTTC	CSAWESSDRGIRYTF
TRBV19	TRBD1	few	TRBJ1-1	TGTGCCAGTAGTGAAGGGACAGGGGGCACGGGGAACACTGAAGCTTTCTTT	CASSEGTGGTGNTEAFF
TRBV4-2	TRBD1	-	TRBJ2-4	TGTGCCAGCAGCCAAGAAGAAGGACAGGGGGCGCGGCACATTCAGTACTTC	CASSQEEGQGARHIQYF
TRBV30	-	few	TRBJ2-4	TGTGCCTGGGCCAACAGGGCCAAAAACATTCAGTACTTC	CAWANRAKNIQYF
TRBV29-1	-	-	TRBJ2-1	TGCAGCGTTGAGCTGGGGCCTGGTGAGCAGTTCTTC	CSVELGPGEQFF
TRBV29-1	TRBD1	few	TRBJ1-2	TGCAGCGTTGAAGTTACTCCGGGACAGGGTATTGTTGGCTATGGCTACACCTTC	CSVEVTPGQGIVGYGYTF
TRBV2	-	few	TRBJ2-7	TGTGCCAGCAGTGGAGGGAGACCCTCTTACTTC	CASSGGRPSYF
TRBV18	TRBD1	-	TRBJ1-1	TGTGCCAGCTCACCTCAAGGGACAGTGAACACTGAAGCTTTCTTT	CASSPQGTVNTEAFF
TRBV4-1	TRBD1	-	TRBJ1-1	TGCGCCAGCAGCCAAGACCCACAGGGGGCGTCTGAAGCTTTCTTT	CASSQDPQGASEAFF
TRBV6-6	TRBD1	few	TRBJ1-5	TGTGCCAGCACCGGACAGGGGAGCAATCAGCCCCAGCATTTT	CASTGQGSNQPQHF
TRBV13	-	-	TRBJ1-5	TGTGCCAGCAGCTTACGGGAGCTCAATCAGCCCCAGCATTTT	CASSLRELNQPQHF
TRBV9	-	-	TRBJ1-2	TGTGCCAGCAGCGTAGATTCAGGGAAGTACACCTTC	CASSVDSGKYTF
TRBV19	-	few	TRBJ2-7	TGTGCCAGTAGTGCCCAGGTGGGTTATTACGAGCAGTACTTC	CASSAQVGYYEQYF
TRBV6-6	TRBD1	few	TRBJ2-3	TGTGCCAGCAGCTCCAGGGGGATTAGCACAGATACGCAGTATTTT	CASSSRGISTDTQYF
TRBV5-4	-	few	TRBJ1-1	TGTGCCAGCAGCTTGCCGGCAGCGGAAAACACTGAAGCTTTCTTT	CASSLPAAENTEAFF
TRBV27	TRBD2	few	TRBJ2-7	TGTGCCAGCAGCCCCCGACTAGCGGGCTACGAGCAGTACTTC	CASSPRLAGYEQYF
TRBV5-6	TRBD1	-	TRBJ2-7	TGTGCCAGCAGCGGCCGGACAGGGGCGAAGGACGAGCAGTACTTC	CASSGRTGAKDEQYF
TRBV5-1	TRBD1	few	TRBJ1-1	TGCGCCAGCAGCTTGGACAGGGGGTTCGCTGAAGCTTTCTTT	CASSLDRGFAEAFF
TRBV19	-	-	TRBJ2-3	TGTGCCAGTAGAACGAAATTAGGGCGAGGGATCAGCACAGATACGCAGTATTTT	CASRTKLGRGISTDTQYF
TRBV7-6	-	few	TRBJ1-5	TGTGCCAGCAGCTTAGGCGGGGGGTACAATCAGCCCCAGCATTTT	CASSLGGGYNQPQHF
TRBV6-5	-	-	TRBJ2-1	TGTGCCAGCAGAAAGACATATTCCTACAATGAGCAGTTCTTC	CASRKTYSYNEQFF
TRBV27	TRBD1	few	TRBJ2-7	TGTGCCAGCAGTTTACAACCGGGACAGGGATCCTACGAGCAGTACTTC	CASSLQPGQGSYEQYF
TRBV11-2	TRBD1	-	TRBJ2-7	TGTGCCAGCAGCGGAGTAAGGGGACAGGGTTATTCCTACGAGCAGTACTTC	CASSGVRGQGYSYEQYF
TRBV7-9	-	-	TRBJ2-1	TGTGCCAGCAGCTTCCTAGCCGGGGGCAATGAGCAGTTCTTC	CASSFLAGGNEQFF
TRBV7-2	-	-	TRBJ1-5	TGTGCCAGCAGCCCTGGGCAGTATAGCAATCAGCCCCAGCATTTT	CASSPGQYSNQPQHF
TRBV7-9	TRBD1	-	TRBJ2-7	TGTGCCAGCAGCACTCGGGACAGGGGGTACTCCTACGAGCAGTACTTC	CASSTRDRGYSYEQYF
TRBV28	-	-	TRBJ2-7	TGTGCCAGCAGTTTAGTCGGAGGTGCCAGAACCTACGAGCAGTACTTC	CASSLVGGARTYEQYF
TRBV19	-	-	TRBJ1-1	TGTGCCGGTAGATGGGGGGGCGGCACTGAAGCTTTCTTT	CAGRWGGGTEAFF
TRBV5-1	TRBD1	few	TRBJ1-6	TGCGCCAGCAGCATTAGACAGGGGGCCGATTCACCCCTCCACTTT	CASSIRQGADSPLHF
TRBV5-1	TRBD1	-	TRBJ2-3	TGCGCCAGCAGCGGCGTCCCGGGACAGGGATCGGGCACAGATACGCAGTATTTT	CASSGVPGQGSGTDTQYF
TRBV10-3	-	few	TRBJ2-5	TGTGCCATCAGTGAGACCGCCGGAGTCCAAGAGACCCAGTACTTC	CAISETAGVQETQYF
TRBV10-3	TRBD1	few	TRBJ2-7	TGTGCCATCAGTGAGTCCGTGACAGGGAGCTCCTACGAGCAGTACTTC	CAISESVTGSSYEQYF
TRBV4-2	-	-	TRBJ2-1	TGTGCCAGCAGCCAAGATCGGGTAAGCTCCTACAATGAGCAGTTCTTC	CASSQDRVSSYNEQFF
TRBV7-9	TRBD2	few	TRBJ2-5	TGTGCCAGCAGTTCTAGCGGGGGGGCAAGAGAGACCCAGTACTTC	CASSSSGGARETQYF
TRBV5-1	-	-	TRBJ2-2	TGCGCCAGCAGCCCCGGCACCGGGGAGCTGTTTTTT	CASSPGTGELFF
TRBV6-6	TRBD2	-	TRBJ2-5	TGTGCCAGCAGTAATGATGGGCTAGCGGGACAAGAGACCCAGTACTTC	CASSNDGLAGQETQYF
TRBV7-8	-	-	TRBJ1-1	TGTGCCAGCAGCTTAACATCGACATGGCTGAACACTGAAGCTTTCTTT	CASSLTSTWLNTEAFF
TRBV18	-	few	TRBJ2-7	TGTGCCAGCTCACCAAAATCGTGGGGGGTCGGTACCTACGAGCAGTACTTC	CASSPKSWGVGTYEQYF
TRBV5-5	TRBD1	-	TRBJ2-7	TGTGCCAGCAGCTTGCCTTGGCGGCCCGGGACAGGGGGCTACGAGCAGTACTTC	CASSLPWRPGTGGYEQYF
TRBV15	-	few	TRBJ1-2	TGTGCCACCAGCACCGGAGGGGACTTAAAACCTAACCCGGACTATGGCTACACCTTC	CATSTGGDLKPNPDYGYTF
TRBV2	-	few	TRBJ1-2	TGTGCCAGCACCCTCAGGGAAGACTATGGCTACACCTTC	CASTLREDYGYTF
TRBV5-1	TRBD1	few	TRBJ2-3	TGCGCCAGCAGCTTGGAAGGGGGCGCGAGCACAGATACGCAGTATTTT	CASSLEGGASTDTQYF
TRBV6-6	TRBD1	-	TRBJ1-5	TGTGCCAGCAAGGGACAGGGGATTCAGCCCCAGCATTTT	CASKGQGIQPQHF
TRBV4-1	TRBD2	-	TRBJ2-6	TGCGCCAGCAGCCAGGGGGGAGCCGGACTAGCGACCCGCCCAGGGGCCAACGTCCTGACTTTC	CASSQGGAGLATRPGANVLTF
TRBV11-1	-	few	TRBJ2-3	TGTGCCAGCAGCTTAGGTCAGGGGAACACAGATACGCAGTATTTT	CASSLGQGNTDTQYF
TRBV20-1	TRBD1	few	TRBJ1-1	TGCAGTGCTTACAGGGGAACTGAAGCTTTCTTT	CSAYRGTEAFF
TRBV9	-	-	TRBJ2-2	TGTGCCAGCAGCCCCTATGGGCGGGACCGAGGCACCGGGGAGCTGTTTTTT	CASSPYGRDRGTGELFF
TRBV27	-	-	TRBJ1-2	TGTGCCACCCCAGGGAAATATGGCTACACCTTC	CATPGKYGYTF
TRBV12-5	-	few	TRBJ1-5	TGTGCTAGTTCCGTTCCCAGCGGCAATCAGCCCCAGCATTTT	CASSVPSGNQPQHF
TRBV29-1	-	few	TRBJ1-5	TGCAGCGCGGGACACGCAGACAATCAGCCCCAGCATTTT	CSAGHADNQPQHF
TRBV6-1	TRBD1	few	TRBJ2-1	TGTGCCAGCCTCCGGACAGGGGGCAGGGATGAGCAGTTCTTC	CASLRTGGRDEQFF
TRBV5-8	TRBD1	few	TRBJ1-2	TGTGCCAGCAGCGACAGGGGTAACTATGGCTACACCTTC	CASSDRGNYGYTF
TRBV5-1	-	-	TRBJ1-2	TGCGCCAGCAGCTTGGCGGCAGGGTTGGCCTATTCTGGCTACACCTTC	CASSLAAGLAYSGYTF
TRBV6-4	TRBD2	-	TRBJ2-3	TGTGCCAGCAGTGACCCAGCGGGAGGCACAGATACGCAGTATTTT	CASSDPAGGTDTQYF
TRBV6-6	-	few	TRBJ1-5	TGTGCCAGCAGTTACTCGGTCCAGGTCAATCAGCCCCAGCATTTT	CASSYSVQVNQPQHF
TRBV19	-	few	TRBJ2-4	TGTGCCAGTAGTATAGGTGCGGGTCGGCAAAACATTCAGTACTTC	CASSIGAGRQNIQYF